What follows describes a single T cell receptor beta chain. Antigen unknown. The sample is drawn from a study of cytomegalovirus exposure and HLA in healthy donors. Study outcomes and limitations: Cytomegalovirus status was reportedly diagnosed by the classifier with high sensitivity and specificity. Most TCRs appeared rarely, but some public TCRs recurred in many donors. As confirmed in vitro, three CMV-associated chains were specific for CMV antigens.

Separation from the roughly 680-subject first cohort characterized the 120-subject validation cohort, to which the donors belonged. Using immunoSEQ multiplex PCR, the repertoire was profiled, and TCRdb retains in-frame clones only, with some absent. Here the sample spans a few hundred thousand clones, approximately 90% being singletons. CDR3 size: 11 residues. With V trimmed by 2 bases and J by 14 bases, 3 bases remained unmatched. The V gene's germline CDR1 is SNHLY and CDR2 FYNNEI. The source of this sequence is a young woman in good health and CMV-seronegative. The V call is TRBV2, the J call TRBJ2-3; TRBD1 matches 8 bases. Sequenced material: PBMCs. The CDR3 spells CASSERGTGYF. For the CDR3, the DNA is TGTGCCAGCAGTGAAAGGGGGACAGGGTATTTT. The variable domain in full, completed from reference TRBV2 and TRBJ2-3, reads EPEVTQTPSHQVTQMGQEVILRCVPISNHLYFYWYRQILGQKVEFLVSFYNNEISEKSEIFDDQFSVERPDGSNFTLKIRSTKLEDSAMYFCASSERGTGYFGPGTRLTVL.